This TCR beta chain derives from a study of OX40 agonist ivuxolimab in advanced cancers. Across the study: Participants, roughly 81% male, averaged roughly 55 years of age, ranging from about 23 to 90.

Assay used: immunoSEQ multiplex PCR; TCRdb lists only in-frame clones, some missing. The sample has 70,000 to 85,000 clones, roughly 88% seen once. Study conclusions and caveats: Among the lowest peripheral clonal expansion occurred in 0.1-3.0 mg/kg partial responders. More expanded clones were seen, on average, in CD8+ T cells than in CD4+.

Comment on this clone: Its antigen is unknown. Other DNA sequences in this specimen translate into the identical CDR3.

This CDR3 contains 14 residues. Germline assignment: CDR1 KGHSH and CDR2 LQKENI. V was clipped by 3 bases and J by 3 bases; unmatched bases: 2. The sequence was obtained from an adult with an advanced solid tumor such as melanoma, head and neck, liver or kidney cancer. The chain carries TRBV18 and TRBJ2-5, with 9 bases matching TRBD1. Sequencing used CD4+ or CD8+ T cells sorted from blood, obtained in a trial of the OX40 agonist ivuxolimab. CDR3 bases: TGTGCCAGCTCACCCCGGACAGGGGAAGAGACCCAGTACTTC. Its translation is CASSPRTGEETQYF.